This entry describes one T cell receptor beta chain. These data come from a study of blood T cell repertoires in COVID-19. About the study: COVID-19 samples from acute and convalescent phases originated in the United States, Italy and Spain. PBMCs, B-cell-depleted T cells, or T cells were the source of the cDNA or gDNA that made up the material.

This CDR3 is 15 amino acids long. Germline CDR1 MDHEN, CDR2 SYDVKM. V was clipped by 4 bases and J by 1 base; unmatched bases: 6. Per the original methods: The assay estimated nucleated cells by amplifying reference gene primers. Generated by immunoSEQ multiplex PCR, the TCRdb table keeps only in-frame clones and is missing some. V and J calls and clone size are given by that table; D and trimming were obtained from the DNA. There are about 170,000 clones in the sample; approximately 86% occur only once, and around 3.3% lies in the top ten. The chain has TRBV28 and TRBJ1-1; TRBD1 agrees at 7 bases. Specimen: peripheral blood. The sequence came from a man aged 70 or older with acute or convalescent COVID-19. The CDR3 loop is CASSSQGMGNTEAFF. The CDR3 DNA is TGTGCCAGCAGTTCACAGGGGATGGGGAACACTGAAGCTTTCTTT.